Reported below is one T cell receptor (beta chain). The data were obtained in a study of T cell changes during pregnancy in multiple sclerosis. Germline V gene data show CDR1 as SGHRS and CDR2 as YFSETQ. This CDR3 is 15 amino acids long. The ends lost 0 bases at V and 4 bases at J; junction bases unmatched: 0. Profiling relied on immunoSEQ multiplex PCR, and the TCRdb table lists in-frame clones only, not all of them. The data hold over 50,000 clones, with over 75% observed a single time. The chain carries TRBV5-1 and TRBJ1-6; 8 positions agree with TRBD1. The clonotype originates from a female donor with multiple sclerosis, enrolled in a pregnancy study. Sample: peripheral blood, taken after pregnancy. CDR3 nucleotide sequence: TGCGCCAGCAGCTTGGGGGACAGGTATAATTCACCCCTCCACTTT. Amino acids: CASSLGDRYNSPLHF.